This TCR beta chain was obtained from a study of a mutant IDH1 vaccine in newly diagnosed glioma. Study-wide results and caveats: Vaccination elicited immune responses in roughly 93% of patients.

Note on this clone: What it binds is unknown. This specimen includes other DNA sequences encoding the same CDR3.

Time point: week 11, during vaccination. Each dose of the vaccine consisted of 300 ug of mutant IDH1 20-mer peptide, with topical imiquimod. Clones were read by immunoSEQ multiplex PCR, and TCRdb kept only the in-frame ones, dropping some. The profile shows around 100,000 clones, roughly 88% of them singletons. Germline loops: CDR1 SGHTA, CDR2 FQGTGA. The V end lost 1 base, the J end lost 7 bases, and 5 bases lay between the germline ends. The CDR3 contains 12 residues. The rearrangement uses TRBV7-3 and TRBJ2-1; no clear D gene. The clonotype comes from a woman aged 45-65 years with glioma. Sequenced here: PBMCs, sampled from a glioma patient whose treatment included an IDH1 peptide vaccine. For the CDR3, the DNA is TGTGCCAGCAGCTTAATAGGAAATGAGCAGTTCTTC. Translation: CASSLIGNEQFF.